The rows below give T cell receptor beta chains drawn from one sample of a study of T-cell memory formation after mild COVID-19. TCRdb reanalysed the 5' RACE reads using MiXCR and keeps one entry per CDR3 protein. The sample shows about 470,000 distinct CDR3 sequences, 20% to 25% of them seen only once. The sample was PBMCs or a T cell subset sorted from them (not recorded which). The receptors originated from an adult woman who had mild COVID-19 (a few samples of this study predate the infection). Cell type and time point are not known. The CDR3 runs from the conserved cysteine through the conserved F or W. The order of the fields is D gene, J gene, V gene, clone size, CDR3 DNA, CDR3 protein. D genes are given only for firm matches. Size tells how often a clone was seen (once, few, many) or the class of an expanded clone, and some rows leave it out.

>TRBD2|TRBJ2-7|TRBV19|NA
TGTGCCAGTAGTACCCCTCGAGCGGGGGCCTACGAGCAGTACTTC
CASSTPRAGAYEQYF
>TRBD2|TRBJ2-5|TRBV7-2|few
TGTGCCAGCACCGGGGGGGGACTAGCGGGAAATAAGGAGACCCAGTACTTC
CASTGGGLAGNKETQYF
>NA|TRBJ2-7|TRBV4-3|NA
TGCGCCAGCAGCCAAGGGTACAGCTCCTACGAGCAGTACTTC
CASSQGYSSYEQYF
>NA|TRBJ1-1|TRBV12-3/TRBV12-4|NA
TGTGCCAGCAGTACACAGGGACCTGAAGCTTTCTTT
CASSTQGPEAFF
>NA|TRBJ2-6|TRBV30|NA
TGTGCCTGGAGTATGGACTCCGGGGCCAACGTCCTGACTTTC
CAWSMDSGANVLTF
>TRBD1|TRBJ1-2|TRBV24-1|NA
TGTGCCACCAGTGATGGGACAGGGGGCGGCTATGGCTACACCTTC
CATSDGTGGGYGYTF
>TRBD2|TRBJ2-5|TRBV6-5|few
TGTGCCAGCAGTTACTCCCCGGGACTAGCGGGAGCTGAGACCCAGTACTTC
CASSYSPGLAGAETQYF
>TRBD1|TRBJ2-7|TRBV20-1|NA
TGCAGTGCTGTCCGGGACAGGGGTTTCGAGCAGTACTTC
CSAVRDRGFEQYF
>TRBD1|TRBJ2-5|TRBV2|few
TGTGCCAGCAGACTGACAGGGGGAGAGACCCAGTACTTC
CASRLTGGETQYF
>TRBD1|TRBJ1-1|TRBV12-3/TRBV12-4|few
TGTGCCAGCAATCTCTTGTTAGGGACAGCGAACACTGAAGCTTTCTTT
CASNLLLGTANTEAFF
>NA|TRBJ1-1|TRBV2|NA
TGTGCCAGCAGTACAAGAAACACTGAAGCTTTCTTT
CASSTRNTEAFF
>TRBD1|TRBJ2-2|TRBV7-3|NA
TGTGCCAGCAGCCTTGGAGGACAGGGGGCAGTCGGGGAGCTGTTTTTT
CASSLGGQGAVGELFF
>NA|TRBJ2-7|TRBV5-6|NA
TGTGCCAGCAGCGCCGGACGGACCTACGAGCAGTACTTC
CASSAGRTYEQYF
>NA|TRBJ1-5|TRBV9|NA
TGTGCCAGCAGCTCCACAGGGATTGGGAATCAGCCCCAGCATTTT
CASSSTGIGNQPQHF
>NA|TRBJ2-5|TRBV12-3/TRBV12-4|few
TGTGCCAGCAGCTGGGGCGAGACCGGAGGAGAGACCCAGTACTTC
CASSWGETGGETQYF
>NA|TRBJ2-4|TRBV7-6|NA
TGTGCCAGCAGCCCCGGCCGCGGGGATATGGCAAACATTCAGTACTTC
CASSPGRGDMANIQYF
>TRBD1|TRBJ1-5|TRBV15|few
TGTGCCACCAGCAGCGACCTGGACAGGTTTAGCGGGGGGCCCCAGCATTTT
CATSSDLDRFSGGPQHF
>NA|TRBJ1-3|TRBV12-3/TRBV12-4|once
TGTGCCAGCAGCCCGTACAGTCCAGACTCTGGAAACACCATATATTTT
CASSPYSPDSGNTIYF
>TRBD2|TRBJ2-5|TRBV5-4|NA
TGTGCCAGCAGCTCTACGACTAGCGGGGGATGGGAGACCCAGTACTTC
CASSSTTSGGWETQYF
>NA|TRBJ2-7|TRBV14|NA
TGTGCCAGCAGCCAAGCCATCGAGCAGTACTTC
CASSQAIEQYF